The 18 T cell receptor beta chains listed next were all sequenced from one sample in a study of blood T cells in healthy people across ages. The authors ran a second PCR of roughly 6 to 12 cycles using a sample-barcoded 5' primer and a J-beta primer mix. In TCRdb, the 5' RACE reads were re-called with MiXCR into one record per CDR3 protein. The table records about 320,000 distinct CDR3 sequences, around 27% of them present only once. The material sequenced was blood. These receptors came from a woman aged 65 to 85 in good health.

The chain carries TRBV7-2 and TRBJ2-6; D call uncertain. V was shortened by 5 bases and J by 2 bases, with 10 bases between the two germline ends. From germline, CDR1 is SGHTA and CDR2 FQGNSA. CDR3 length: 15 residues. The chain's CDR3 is CASSPVYPGANVLTF. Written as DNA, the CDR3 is TGTGCCAGCAGCCCCGTCTACCCTGGGGCCAACGTCCTGACTTTC.

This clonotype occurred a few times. The CDR3 DNA sequence: TGTGCCATCAGTAACCAAGCAGGGGAGCAGTACTTC. Translating gives CAISNQAGEQYF. The chain couples TRBV10-3 to TRBJ2-5; D might be TRBD1 (6 bases). The V gene lost 5 bases and the J gene lost 11 bases, with 15 bases spanning the gap. This CDR3 has 12 amino acids. Germline V lookup: CDR1 ENHRY, CDR2 SYGVKD.

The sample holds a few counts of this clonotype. Here the CDR3 reads CATRGGQYNSPLHF. CDR3 nucleotide sequence: TGTGCCACCCGAGGGGGACAATATAATTCACCCCTCCACTTT. This rearrangement joins TRBV6-6 to TRBJ1-6; D is perhaps TRBD1 (6 bases). The V gene's germline CDR1 is MNHNY and CDR2 SVGAGI (reference sequence). Trimming pared 10 bases from V and 4 bases from J, leaving 14 bases between. The CDR3 spans 14 residues.

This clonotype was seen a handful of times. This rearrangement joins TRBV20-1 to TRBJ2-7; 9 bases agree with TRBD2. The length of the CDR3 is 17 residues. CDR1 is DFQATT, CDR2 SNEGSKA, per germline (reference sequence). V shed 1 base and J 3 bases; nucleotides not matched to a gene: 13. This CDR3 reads CSARVRREGHLNYEQYF. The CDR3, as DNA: TGCAGTGCTAGAGTCCGGCGGGAGGGCCATCTTAACTACGAGCAGTACTTC.

The CDR3 coding sequence is TGTGCCAGCAGTGCCTCTCCGGGGTTAAACCCCTCCAATGAGCAGTTCTTC. It yields the protein CASSASPGLNPSNEQFF. The rearrangement joins TRBV28 to TRBJ2-5, with D possibly matching TRBD2 (5 bases). The DNA end lines up better with TRBJ2-1; the J call may be wrong. Germline CDR1 MDHEN, CDR2 SYDVKM. The CDR3 has 17 residues.

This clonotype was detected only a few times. The CDR3 nucleotides are TGTGCCAGCAGGGACCCTGGCTACGAGCAGTACTTC. Protein product: CASRDPGYEQYF. The rearrangement links TRBV12-3 or TRBV12-4 to TRBJ2-5; D is ambiguous. The last part of the DNA fits TRBJ2-7 better; the J call may be wrong. The CDR3 has 12 residues.

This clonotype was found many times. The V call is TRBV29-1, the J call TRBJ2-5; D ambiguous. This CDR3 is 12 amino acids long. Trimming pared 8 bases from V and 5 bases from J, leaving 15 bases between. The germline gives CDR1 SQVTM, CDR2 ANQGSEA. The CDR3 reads CSLFGPLETQYF. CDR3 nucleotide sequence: TGCAGCTTATTTGGACCCCTGGAGACCCAGTACTTC.

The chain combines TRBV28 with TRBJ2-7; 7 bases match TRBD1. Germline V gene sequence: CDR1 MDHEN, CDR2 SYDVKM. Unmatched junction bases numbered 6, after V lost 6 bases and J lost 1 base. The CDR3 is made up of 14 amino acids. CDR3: CASRGTDESYEQYF. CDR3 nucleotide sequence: TGTGCCAGCAGAGGGACAGACGAATCCTACGAGCAGTACTTC.

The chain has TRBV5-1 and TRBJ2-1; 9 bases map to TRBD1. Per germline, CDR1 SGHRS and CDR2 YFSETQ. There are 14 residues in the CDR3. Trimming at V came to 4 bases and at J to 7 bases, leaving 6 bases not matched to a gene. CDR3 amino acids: CASSRDRARNEQFF. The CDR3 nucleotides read TGCGCCAGCAGCAGGGACAGGGCGAGGAATGAGCAGTTCTTC.

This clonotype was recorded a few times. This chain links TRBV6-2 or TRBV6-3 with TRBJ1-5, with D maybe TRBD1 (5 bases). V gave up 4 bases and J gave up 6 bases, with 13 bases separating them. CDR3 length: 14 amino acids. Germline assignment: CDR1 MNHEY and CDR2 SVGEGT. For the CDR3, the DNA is TGTGCCAGCAGTTCCCAGGGAGGGAGTCAGCCCCAGCATTTT. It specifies CASSSQGGSQPQHF.

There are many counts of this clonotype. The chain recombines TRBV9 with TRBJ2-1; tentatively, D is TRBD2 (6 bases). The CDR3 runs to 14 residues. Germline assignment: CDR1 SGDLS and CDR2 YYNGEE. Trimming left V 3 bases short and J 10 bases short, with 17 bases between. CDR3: CASSATAGSGEQFF. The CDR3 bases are TGTGCCAGCAGCGCAACCGCGGGGAGTGGCGAGCAGTTCTTC.

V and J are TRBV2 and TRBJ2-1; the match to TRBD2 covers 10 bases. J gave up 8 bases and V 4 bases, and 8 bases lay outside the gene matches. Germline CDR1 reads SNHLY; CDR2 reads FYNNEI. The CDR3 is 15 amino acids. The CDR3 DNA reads TGTGCCAGCAGTGCGGGACTAGCGCTTGTCTATGAGCAGTTCTTC. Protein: CASSAGLALVYEQFF.

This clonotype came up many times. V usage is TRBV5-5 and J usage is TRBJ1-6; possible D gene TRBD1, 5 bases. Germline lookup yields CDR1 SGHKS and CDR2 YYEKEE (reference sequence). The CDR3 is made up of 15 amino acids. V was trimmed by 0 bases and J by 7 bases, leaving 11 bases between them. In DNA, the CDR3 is TGTGCCAGCAGCTTGGAAGGGGTAGGCAATTCACCCCTCCACTTT. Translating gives CASSLEGVGNSPLHF.

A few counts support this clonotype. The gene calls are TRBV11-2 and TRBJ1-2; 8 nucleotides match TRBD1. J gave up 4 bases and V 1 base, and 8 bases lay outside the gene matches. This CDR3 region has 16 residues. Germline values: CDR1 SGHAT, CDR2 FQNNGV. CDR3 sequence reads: CASSLGSRDRFYGYTF. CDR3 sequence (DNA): TGTGCCAGCAGCTTAGGTAGCCGGGACAGGTTCTATGGCTACACCTTC.

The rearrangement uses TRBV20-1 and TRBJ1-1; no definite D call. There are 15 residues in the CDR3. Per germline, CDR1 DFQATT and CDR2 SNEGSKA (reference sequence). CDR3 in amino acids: CNAAKRGFPSTEAFF. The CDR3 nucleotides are TGCAATGCCGCAAAAAGAGGCTTCCCCAGCACTGAAGCTTTCTTT.

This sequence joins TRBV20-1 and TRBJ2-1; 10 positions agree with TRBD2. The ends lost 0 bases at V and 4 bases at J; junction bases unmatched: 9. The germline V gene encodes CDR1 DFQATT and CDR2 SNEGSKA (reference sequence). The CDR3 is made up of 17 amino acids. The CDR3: CSARDPSGSGTYNEQFF. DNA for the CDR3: TGCAGTGCTAGAGATCCTAGCGGGAGTGGGACGTACAATGAGCAGTTCTTC.

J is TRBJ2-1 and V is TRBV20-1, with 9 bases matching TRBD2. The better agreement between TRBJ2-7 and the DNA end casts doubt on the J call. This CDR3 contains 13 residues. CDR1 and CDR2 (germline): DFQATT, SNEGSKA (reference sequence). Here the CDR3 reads CSASGAGGYEQYF. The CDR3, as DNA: TGCAGTGCTAGCGGAGCGGGAGGCTACGAGCAGTACTTC.

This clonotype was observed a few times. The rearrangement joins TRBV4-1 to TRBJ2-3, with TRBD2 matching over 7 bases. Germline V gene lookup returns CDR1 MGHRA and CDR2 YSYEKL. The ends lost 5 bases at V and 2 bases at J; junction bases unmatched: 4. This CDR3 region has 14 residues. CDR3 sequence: CASSLGLFTDTQYF. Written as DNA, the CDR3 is TGCGCCAGCAGCTTGGGACTATTCACAGATACGCAGTATTTT.